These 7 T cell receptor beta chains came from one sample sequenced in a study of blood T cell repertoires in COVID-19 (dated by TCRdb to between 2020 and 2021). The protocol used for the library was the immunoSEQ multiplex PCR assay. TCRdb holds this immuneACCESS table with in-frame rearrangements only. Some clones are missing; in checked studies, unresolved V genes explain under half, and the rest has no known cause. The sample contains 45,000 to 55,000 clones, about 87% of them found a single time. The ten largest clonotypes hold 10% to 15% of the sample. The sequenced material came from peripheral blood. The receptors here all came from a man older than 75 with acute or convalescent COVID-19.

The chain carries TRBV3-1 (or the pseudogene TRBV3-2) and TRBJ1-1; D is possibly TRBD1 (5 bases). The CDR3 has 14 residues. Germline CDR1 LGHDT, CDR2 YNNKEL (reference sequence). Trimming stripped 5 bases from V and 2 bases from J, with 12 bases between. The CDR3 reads CASSVGVPNTEAFF. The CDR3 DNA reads TGTGCCAGCAGCGTAGGGGTCCCTAACACTGAAGCTTTCTTT.

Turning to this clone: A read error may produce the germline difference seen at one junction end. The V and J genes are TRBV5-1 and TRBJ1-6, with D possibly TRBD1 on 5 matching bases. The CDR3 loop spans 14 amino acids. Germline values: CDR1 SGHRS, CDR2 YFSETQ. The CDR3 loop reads CASSPGGNNSSLHF. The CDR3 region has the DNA TGCGCCAGCAGCCCGGGGGGGAATAATTCATCCCTCCACTTT. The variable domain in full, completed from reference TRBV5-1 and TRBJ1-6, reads KAGVTQTPRYLIKTRGQQVTLSCSPISGHRSVSWYQQTPGQGLQFLFEYFSETQRNKGNFPGRFSGRQFSNSRSEMNVSTLELGDSALYLCASSPGGNNSSLHFGNGTRLTVT.

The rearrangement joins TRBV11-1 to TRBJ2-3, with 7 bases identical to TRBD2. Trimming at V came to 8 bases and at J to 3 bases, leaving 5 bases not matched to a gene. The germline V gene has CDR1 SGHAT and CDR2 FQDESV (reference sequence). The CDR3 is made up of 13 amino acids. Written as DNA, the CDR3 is TGTGCCAGCCAGCGGGGATGGACAGATACGCAGTATTTT. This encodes CASQRGWTDTQYF.

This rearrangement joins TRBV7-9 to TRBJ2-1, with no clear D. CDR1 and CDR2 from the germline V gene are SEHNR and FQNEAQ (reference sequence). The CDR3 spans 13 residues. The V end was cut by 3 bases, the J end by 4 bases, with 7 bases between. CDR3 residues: CASSFIQYNEQFF. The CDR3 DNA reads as TGTGCCAGCAGCTTCATCCAATACAATGAGCAGTTCTTC.

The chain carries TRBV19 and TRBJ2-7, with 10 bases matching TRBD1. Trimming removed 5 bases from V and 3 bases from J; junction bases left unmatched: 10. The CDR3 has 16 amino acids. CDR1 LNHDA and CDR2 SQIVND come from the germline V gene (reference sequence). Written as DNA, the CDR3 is TGTGCCAGTAGTCCAACCTCCGGGACAGGGGTCTACGAGCAGTACTTC. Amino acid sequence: CASSPTSGTGVYEQYF. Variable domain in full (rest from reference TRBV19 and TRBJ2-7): DGGITQSPKYLFRKEGQNVTLSCEQNLNHDAMYWYRQDPGQGLRLIYYSQIVNDFQKGDIAEGYSVSREKKESFPLTVTSAQKNPTAFYLCASSPTSGTGVYEQYFGPGTRLTVT.

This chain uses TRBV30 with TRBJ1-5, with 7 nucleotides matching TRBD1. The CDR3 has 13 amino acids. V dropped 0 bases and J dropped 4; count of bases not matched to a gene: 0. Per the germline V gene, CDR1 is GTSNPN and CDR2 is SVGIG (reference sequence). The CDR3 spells CAWSVQGNQPQHF. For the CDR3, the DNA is TGTGCCTGGAGTGTACAGGGGAATCAGCCCCAGCATTTT.

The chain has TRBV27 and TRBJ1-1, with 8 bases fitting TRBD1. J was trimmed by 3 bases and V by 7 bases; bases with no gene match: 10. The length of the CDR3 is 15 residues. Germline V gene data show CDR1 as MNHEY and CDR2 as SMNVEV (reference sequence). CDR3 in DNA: TGTGCCAGCAATTACCAGGGGGCCGGGTACACTGAAGCTTTCTTT. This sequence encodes CASNYQGAGYTEAFF.